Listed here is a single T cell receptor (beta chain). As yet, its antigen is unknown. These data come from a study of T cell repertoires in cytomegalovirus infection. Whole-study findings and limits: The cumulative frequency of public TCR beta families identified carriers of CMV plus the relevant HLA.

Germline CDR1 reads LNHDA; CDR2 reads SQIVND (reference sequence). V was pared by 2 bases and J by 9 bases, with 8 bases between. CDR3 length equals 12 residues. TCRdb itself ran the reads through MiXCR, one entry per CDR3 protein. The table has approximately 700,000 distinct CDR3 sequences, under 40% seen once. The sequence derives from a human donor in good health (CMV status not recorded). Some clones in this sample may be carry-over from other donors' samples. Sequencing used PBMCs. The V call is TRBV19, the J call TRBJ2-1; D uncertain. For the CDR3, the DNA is TGTGCCAGTAGTATAAGATATAGTGAGCAGTTCTTC. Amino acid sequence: CASSIRYSEQFF.